This entry is about one T cell receptor (beta chain). Antigen unknown. Treatment noted: approximately 10-day PBMC culture with coronavirus spike peptide pools or control peptides (ViraFEST assay). Expansion of antigen-specific T cells with peptide pools by ViraFEST preceded sequencing of TCRs. The record originates from a study of vaccination and CD4 T cells after COVID-19. With the Oncomine TCR Beta short-read assay, DNA from cultured CD4+ T cells was sequenced. TCRdb fed the PCR reads into MiXCR, producing one record per CDR3 protein. The data show around 15,000 distinct CDR3 sequences, around 74% seen once. Germline V gene sequence: CDR1 SNHLY, CDR2 FYNNEI. With 2 bases clipped from V and 5 bases from J, the junction kept 10 bases outside the gene matches. The CDR3 is made up of 16 amino acids.

Material: CD4+ T cells from blood, cultured in vitro, obtained after SARS-CoV-2 vaccination. The chain is built from TRBV2 and TRBJ1-2; 8 nucleotides agree with TRBD1. The receptor's source is a human donor who received a COVID-19 vaccine. CDR3 nucleotides: TGTGCCAGCAGTGAACTGGGACGGACAGGGTCGTATGGCTACACCTTC. This encodes CASSELGRTGSYGYTF.